This TCR beta chain appears in the sequencing data of a study of blood T cell repertoires in COVID-19. Germline V lookup: CDR1 LNHDA, CDR2 SQIVND (reference sequence). V lost 7 bases to trimming and J lost 4 bases; unmatched junction nucleotides: 11. This CDR3 is built from 16 residues. Here immunoSEQ multiplex PCR was the method, and the copy in TCRdb shows in-frame clones only, minus some. The table records 200,000 to 250,000 clones, roughly 87% of them present only once. The gene calls are TRBV19 and TRBJ1-2; 11 bases map to TRBD1. The clonotype comes from a man aged 25-40 years in a cohort exposed to, infected with or recovered from COVID-19 (not recorded which). The sequenced sample was PBMCs or T cells enriched from blood (not recorded which). The CDR3 here is CASTEAGTGGFYGYTF. Here the CDR3 DNA reads TGTGCCAGTACAGAAGCAGGGACAGGGGGTTTCTATGGCTACACCTTC.